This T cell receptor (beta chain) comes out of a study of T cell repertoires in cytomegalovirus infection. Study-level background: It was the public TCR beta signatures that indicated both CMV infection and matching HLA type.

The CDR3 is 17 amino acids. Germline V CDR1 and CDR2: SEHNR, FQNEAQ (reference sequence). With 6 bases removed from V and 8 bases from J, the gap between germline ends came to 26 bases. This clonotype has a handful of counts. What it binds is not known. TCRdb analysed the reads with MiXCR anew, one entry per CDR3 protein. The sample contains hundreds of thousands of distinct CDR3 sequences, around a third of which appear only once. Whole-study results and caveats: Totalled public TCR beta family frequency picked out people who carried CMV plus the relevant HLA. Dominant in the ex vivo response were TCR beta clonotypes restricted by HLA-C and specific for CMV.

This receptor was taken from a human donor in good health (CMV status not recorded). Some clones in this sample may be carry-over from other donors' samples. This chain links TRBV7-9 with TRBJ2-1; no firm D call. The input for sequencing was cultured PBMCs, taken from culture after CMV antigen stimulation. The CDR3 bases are TGTGCCAGCAGTTCCCTCTTTAAGAGTGGAGTCATTGATGAGCAGTTCTTC. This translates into CASSSLFKSGVIDEQFF.